The 11 T cell receptor beta chains reported below all come from one sample, sequenced in a study of Graves' ophthalmopathy and Graves' hyperthyroidism. Amplification targeted the TCR beta CDR3 regions, with RNA transcripts as the source material. RT-PCR was first run with HTBI primers, then multiplex PCR in a second round. TCRdb analysed the multiplex PCR reads with MiXCR anew, one entry per CDR3 protein. The data hold 200,000 to 300,000 distinct CDR3 sequences, with less than 55% observed a single time. The specimen was peripheral blood. The receptors originated from an adult man with Graves' ophthalmopathy.

The chain joins TRBV7-9 to TRBJ1-4; D perhaps matches TRBD1 (5 bases). This CDR3 has 15 residues. In germline, CDR1 is SEHNR, CDR2 FQNEAQ (reference sequence). Trimming shortened V by 1 base and J by 7 bases, and 13 bases separated the two germline ends. Here the CDR3 reads CASSLGLGRGEKLFF. Written as DNA, the CDR3 is TGTGCCAGCAGCTTAGGTTTGGGGCGCGGTGAAAAACTGTTTTTT.

About this clonotype: A read error may account for a junction end that differs from germline. V usage is TRBV10-3 and J usage is TRBJ2-2; 13 bases map to TRBD2. CDR3 length equals 17 residues. The germline V gene has CDR1 ENHRY and CDR2 SYGVKD. CDR3: CAVSESGLAGDNGELFF. Written as DNA, the CDR3 is TGTGCCGTCAGTGAGTCAGGACTAGCGGGAGACAACGGGGAGCTGTTTTTT.

Comment on this clonotype: Given the absence of the conserved phenylalanine or tryptophan at the CDR3 end, a read error is likely. The rearrangement joins TRBV29-1 to TRBJ1-1, with 8 nucleotides matching TRBD1. The CDR3 runs 13 residues. Per germline, CDR1 SQVTM and CDR2 ANQGSEA. CDR3 loop: CLTGGGVNTEAFL. In nucleotides, the CDR3 is TGCTTAACAGGGGGAGGCGTGAACACTGAAGCTTTCCTT.

The chain combines TRBV5-1 with TRBJ2-7; 11 nucleotides match TRBD1. Trimming took 0 bases from V and 5 from J; bases not matched to a gene: 4. The germline V gene has CDR1 SGHRS and CDR2 YFSETQ. The CDR3 has 15 residues. Here the CDR3 reads CASSLAGGQGDEQYF. DNA of the CDR3: TGCGCCAGCAGCTTGGCCGGGGGACAGGGGGACGAGCAGTACTTC.

The V call is TRBV4-1, the J call TRBJ1-6; maybe TRBD1 (5 bases). The V gene lost 2 bases and the J gene lost 7 bases, with 12 bases spanning the gap. This CDR3 is 15 amino acids long. Germline CDR1 reads MGHRA; CDR2 reads YSYEKL. In DNA form, the CDR3 reads TGCGCCAGCAGCCAAACCGGGACCGCAAATTCACCCCTCCACTTT. It encodes CASSQTGTANSPLHF.

This clonotype was detected many times. The J gene is TRBJ2-6, the V gene TRBV20-1; 8 nucleotides match TRBD2. Germline assignment: CDR1 DFQATT and CDR2 SNEGSKA (reference sequence). The CDR3 has 17 residues. The trim removed 6 bases at V and 4 bases at J, leaving 14 bases unmatched. The CDR3 region is CSAAIAGGWEGANVLTF. In DNA form, the CDR3 reads TGCAGTGCCGCAATCGCGGGGGGCTGGGAAGGGGCCAACGTCCTGACTTTC.

This clonotype was counted only a few times. The V and J genes are TRBV29-1 and TRBJ2-7; 7 nucleotides agree with TRBD1. The V gene end was trimmed by 6 bases and the J gene end by 0 bases; junction bases not matched to a gene: 5. The CDR3 has 13 amino acids. The germline V gene encodes CDR1 SQVTM and CDR2 ANQGSEA. CDR3 coding DNA: TGCAGCGTAGCAGACAGGGCCTCCTACGAGCAGTACTTC. Its translation is CSVADRASYEQYF.

The chain uses TRBV2 and TRBJ1-5; D unclear. The V and J ends lost 0 bases and 6 bases respectively, with 12 bases between them. Germline V lookup: CDR1 SNHLY, CDR2 FYNNEI. This CDR3 is 15 amino acids long. Here the CDR3 reads CASSEARGTIQPQHF. The CDR3 DNA sequence: TGTGCCAGCAGTGAAGCGCGGGGTACGATTCAGCCCCAGCATTTT.

About this clonotype: The junction shows a germline mismatch at one end, possibly a read error. The V call is TRBV9, the J call TRBJ2-7; D may be TRBD2 (5 bases). Germline lookup yields CDR1 SGDLS and CDR2 YYNGEE. This CDR3 is built from 16 residues. This CDR3 reads CASSGPGGPFSYEQYF. Written as DNA, the CDR3 is TGCGCCAGCAGCGGACCTGGCGGGCCCTTCTCCTACGAGCAGTACTTC.

The chain recombines TRBV6-1 with TRBJ1-6; D not resolved. From germline, CDR1 is MNHNS and CDR2 SASEGT. The CDR3 contains 13 residues. With 6 bases removed from V and 7 bases from J, the gap between germline ends came to 10 bases. This CDR3 is CASSETQNSPLHF. CDR3 DNA sequence: TGTGCCAGCAGCGAGACCCAGAATTCACCCCTCCACTTT.

The rearrangement links TRBV4-1 to TRBJ1-4, with 9 positions matching TRBD1. Trimming took 0 bases from V and 7 from J; bases not matched to a gene: 3. The CDR3 has 15 residues. Germline CDR1 reads MGHRA; CDR2 reads YSYEKL. The CDR3 sequence: CASSQERDRVEKLFF. The CDR3 bases are TGCGCCAGCAGCCAAGAGAGGGACAGGGTTGAAAAACTGTTTTTT.